This TCR beta chain is drawn from a study of patients and donors after allogeneic stem cell transplantation. TCRdb passed the RT-PCR reads through MiXCR, listing each CDR3 protein once. The sample has approximately 200,000 distinct CDR3 sequences, about 14% seen once. The CDR3 length is 20 residues. V gave up 5 bases and J gave up 0 bases; unmatched junction bases: 8. Per germline, CDR1 LNHDA and CDR2 SQIVND (reference sequence). This receptor was taken from a human donor who was either an allogeneic HSCT recipient or a stem cell or donor lymphocyte infusion donor (not recorded which). It is not recorded whose cells these are; they may come from a transplant donor. The material sequenced was blood, either unsorted or a sorted T cell fraction (not recorded which). The rearrangement joins TRBV19 to TRBJ2-6; TRBD2 matches 15 bases. The CDR3 sequence: CASSSYGLAGGHSGANVLTF. CDR3 DNA sequence: TGTGCCAGTAGTTCATACGGACTAGCGGGAGGGCACTCTGGGGCCAACGTCCTGACTTTC.